These T cell receptor beta chains were read from a single sample in a study of T cell repertoires in cytomegalovirus infection. TCRdb reprocessed the reads with MiXCR, giving one entry per CDR3 protein. Among a few hundred thousand distinct CDR3 sequences, more than 25% were seen once, and the ten largest hold roughly an eighth. Sequenced sample: PBMCs. Every receptor here comes from a human donor in good health (CMV status not recorded). Some clones in this sample may be carry-over from other donors' samples. CDR3s include the opening cysteine and the closing phenylalanine or tryptophan. Each record gives: D gene, clone size, J gene, V gene, CDR3 protein, CDR3 DNA. The D gene is left open where the match is weak. Only some rows state a clone size, as once, few, many or a class for expanded clones.

D gene: TRBD2
clone size: .
J gene: TRBJ2-1
V gene: TRBV7-2
CDR3 protein: CASRLAVSLTGEQFF
CDR3 DNA: TGTGCCAGCAGGCTAGCGGTGAGCCTTACGGGTGAGCAGTTCTTC

D gene: .
clone size: few
J gene: TRBJ2-4
V gene: TRBV7-2
CDR3 protein: CASSSAGSGWVQYF
CDR3 DNA: TGTGCCAGCAGCTCCGCGGGCTCCGGGTGGGTTCAGTACTTC

D gene: .
clone size: .
J gene: TRBJ2-5
V gene: TRBV6-6
CDR3 protein: CASSYSPNLLSQETQYF
CDR3 DNA: TGTGCCAGCAGTTACTCCCCAAACCTGCTATCGCAAGAGACCCAGTACTTC

D gene: .
clone size: .
J gene: TRBJ2-2
V gene: TRBV9
CDR3 protein: CASSVVASSNTGELFF
CDR3 DNA: TGTGCCAGCAGCGTAGTAGCTAGCTCGAACACCGGGGAGCTGTTTTTT

D gene: TRBD1
clone size: few
J gene: TRBJ1-2
V gene: TRBV19
CDR3 protein: CASSPLGTGVDNYGYTF
CDR3 DNA: TGTGCCAGTAGTCCGTTGGGGACAGGGGTTGACAACTATGGCTACACCTTC

D gene: .
clone size: .
J gene: TRBJ1-2
V gene: TRBV11-1
CDR3 protein: CASSLRDTLLGYTF
CDR3 DNA: TGTGCCAGCAGCCTCCGGGACACCCTACTCGGCTACACCTTC

D gene: .
clone size: .
J gene: TRBJ2-1
V gene: TRBV18
CDR3 protein: CASSPLVLGSYNEQFF
CDR3 DNA: TGTGCCAGCTCACCACTGGTACTCGGCTCCTACAATGAGCAGTTCTTC

D gene: TRBD1
clone size: few
J gene: TRBJ1-5
V gene: TRBV13
CDR3 protein: CASSLTTGPNQPQHF
CDR3 DNA: TGTGCCAGCAGCTTAACGACAGGGCCCAATCAGCCCCAGCATTTT

D gene: TRBD2
clone size: .
J gene: TRBJ2-2
V gene: TRBV5-6
CDR3 protein: CASSSGGLAGTGELFF
CDR3 DNA: TGTGCCAGCAGCTCTGGGGGACTAGCGGGAACCGGGGAGCTGTTTTTT

D gene: TRBD2
clone size: few
J gene: TRBJ2-3
V gene: TRBV6-2/TRBV6-3
CDR3 protein: CASSTSGSLTDTQYF
CDR3 DNA: TGTGCCAGTTCGACTAGCGGGAGTCTTACAGATACGCAGTATTTT

D gene: TRBD1
clone size: many
J gene: TRBJ1-1
V gene: TRBV7-8
CDR3 protein: CASSQGVGGTEAFF
CDR3 DNA: TGTGCCAGCAGCCAGGGGGTCGGAGGGACTGAAGCTTTCTTT

D gene: TRBD1
clone size: few
J gene: TRBJ1-1
V gene: TRBV29-1
CDR3 protein: CSERQGPDTEAFF
CDR3 DNA: TGCAGCGAGAGACAGGGCCCGGACACTGAAGCTTTCTTT

D gene: TRBD1
clone size: .
J gene: TRBJ1-5
V gene: TRBV7-2
CDR3 protein: CASSLEQGVAPQHF
CDR3 DNA: TGTGCCAGCAGCTTAGAACAGGGGGTTGCGCCCCAGCATTTT

D gene: .
clone size: few
J gene: TRBJ2-1
V gene: TRBV7-9
CDR3 protein: CASSPRNFRDPLDEQFF
CDR3 DNA: TGTGCCAGCAGCCCCCGTAACTTCCGGGATCCGTTGGATGAGCAGTTCTTC

D gene: TRBD1
clone size: few
J gene: TRBJ2-7
V gene: TRBV5-5
CDR3 protein: CASSTETGSYEQYF
CDR3 DNA: TGTGCCAGCAGTACCGAGACAGGGAGCTACGAGCAGTACTTC

D gene: .
clone size: .
J gene: TRBJ2-7
V gene: TRBV15
CDR3 protein: CATSRAVSGRPYEQYF
CDR3 DNA: TGTGCCACCAGCAGAGCCGTTAGCGGTCGTCCCTACGAGCAGTACTTC

D gene: .
clone size: few
J gene: TRBJ1-3
V gene: TRBV12-3/TRBV12-4
CDR3 protein: CASKGSLSGNTIYF
CDR3 DNA: TGTGCCTCTAAGGGGAGTCTCTCTGGAAACACCATATATTTT

D gene: TRBD1
clone size: .
J gene: TRBJ1-1
V gene: TRBV20-1
CDR3 protein: CSARGQGDTEAFF
CDR3 DNA: TGCAGTGCTAGAGGACAGGGAGACACTGAAGCTTTCTTT

D gene: .
clone size: few
J gene: TRBJ2-3
V gene: TRBV5-8
CDR3 protein: CASSLELREFSADTQYF
CDR3 DNA: TGTGCCAGCAGCTTAGAATTACGGGAGTTTAGTGCAGATACGCAGTATTTT

D gene: .
clone size: once
J gene: TRBJ2-3
V gene: TRBV28
CDR3 protein: CASSLVDKFTDTQYF
CDR3 DNA: TGTGCCAGCAGTTTAGTGGACAAATTCACAGATACGCAGTATTTT

D gene: TRBD2
clone size: .
J gene: TRBJ2-7
V gene: TRBV5-6
CDR3 protein: CASSSIAGTYEQYF
CDR3 DNA: TGTGCCAGCAGCTCGATAGCGGGAACCTACGAGCAGTACTTC

D gene: TRBD2
clone size: .
J gene: TRBJ2-7
V gene: TRBV4-1
CDR3 protein: CASSQVFTSGSREQYF
CDR3 DNA: TGCGCCAGCAGCCAAGTCTTCACTAGCGGGAGCCGCGAGCAGTACTTC

D gene: .
clone size: few
J gene: TRBJ2-1
V gene: TRBV7-9
CDR3 protein: CASSPDRLRINEQFF
CDR3 DNA: TGTGCCAGCAGCCCCGATAGGCTGAGGATTAATGAGCAGTTCTTC

D gene: TRBD1
clone size: many
J gene: TRBJ1-5
V gene: TRBV7-8
CDR3 protein: CASSLTGRYSNQPQHF
CDR3 DNA: TGTGCCAGCAGCCTGACAGGGAGGTATAGCAATCAGCCCCAGCATTTT

D gene: TRBD2
clone size: .
J gene: TRBJ2-7
V gene: TRBV7-2
CDR3 protein: CASSLGYSGIGEQYF
CDR3 DNA: TGTGCCAGCAGCTTAGGGTATAGCGGGATCGGCGAGCAGTACTTC

D gene: TRBD2
clone size: few
J gene: TRBJ2-1
V gene: TRBV6-4
CDR3 protein: CASSDPRERGTYNEQFF
CDR3 DNA: TGTGCCAGCAGTGACCCCCGGGAGCGGGGAACCTACAATGAGCAGTTCTTC

D gene: .
clone size: few
J gene: TRBJ2-5
V gene: TRBV4-1
CDR3 protein: CASSQGAEQETQYF
CDR3 DNA: TGCGCCAGCAGCCAAGGTGCGGAACAAGAGACCCAGTACTTC

D gene: TRBD2
clone size: few
J gene: TRBJ2-1
V gene: TRBV9
CDR3 protein: CASSDLPPGLAGDGEQFF
CDR3 DNA: TGTGCCAGCAGCGATCTCCCTCCGGGACTAGCGGGAGATGGTGAGCAGTTCTTC

D gene: .
clone size: few
J gene: TRBJ2-5
V gene: TRBV6-2/TRBV6-3
CDR3 protein: CASRTASGETQYF
CDR3 DNA: TGTGCCAGCAGAACAGCGTCCGGGGAGACCCAGTACTTC

D gene: .
clone size: .
J gene: TRBJ1-5
V gene: TRBV5-8
CDR3 protein: CASSLAPHSGAHSNQPQHF
CDR3 DNA: TGTGCCAGCAGCTTGGCCCCGCATTCAGGGGCACATAGCAATCAGCCCCAGCATTTT

D gene: .
clone size: many
J gene: TRBJ2-1
V gene: TRBV7-6
CDR3 protein: CASSFNHYRARGRGNEQFF
CDR3 DNA: TGTGCCAGCAGCTTCAACCACTACAGGGCACGGGGGCGAGGCAATGAGCAGTTCTTC

D gene: TRBD1
clone size: .
J gene: TRBJ1-6
V gene: TRBV6-6
CDR3 protein: CASSRDSYNSPLHF
CDR3 DNA: TGTGCCAGCAGCCGGGACAGTTATAATTCACCCCTCCACTTT

D gene: TRBD2
clone size: once
J gene: TRBJ2-7
V gene: TRBV4-1
CDR3 protein: CASSPTAGTTPYEQYF
CDR3 DNA: TGCGCCAGCAGCCCTACCGCCGGGACTACTCCCTACGAGCAGTACTTC

D gene: .
clone size: many
J gene: TRBJ1-3
V gene: TRBV7-2
CDR3 protein: CASSFLAGRSGNTIYF
CDR3 DNA: TGTGCCAGCAGCTTTCTAGCCGGTCGGAGTGGAAACACCATATATTTT

D gene: TRBD2
clone size: .
J gene: TRBJ2-1
V gene: TRBV10-3
CDR3 protein: CAISRRTSGSEQFF
CDR3 DNA: TGTGCCATCAGTCGGAGGACTAGCGGTAGTGAGCAGTTCTTC

D gene: .
clone size: few
J gene: TRBJ2-2
V gene: TRBV30
CDR3 protein: CAWSGVATYTGELFF
CDR3 DNA: TGTGCCTGGAGTGGAGTTGCGACTTACACCGGGGAGCTGTTTTTT

D gene: .
clone size: many
J gene: TRBJ1-1
V gene: TRBV7-2
CDR3 protein: CASSLDRGRVGFF
CDR3 DNA: TGTGCCAGCAGCTTAGATCGGGGCCGTGTAGGTTTCTTT

D gene: .
clone size: few
J gene: TRBJ2-7
V gene: TRBV28
CDR3 protein: CASRLIGLAQSSYEQYF
CDR3 DNA: TGTGCCAGCAGGCTTATAGGGCTAGCGCAGAGCTCCTACGAGCAGTACTTC

D gene: .
clone size: once
J gene: TRBJ2-6
V gene: TRBV5-6
CDR3 protein: CASSLGAGAISGANVLTF
CDR3 DNA: TGTGCCAGCAGCTTGGGAGCAGGTGCGATCTCTGGGGCCAACGTCCTGACTTTC

D gene: TRBD2
clone size: few
J gene: TRBJ2-3
V gene: TRBV12-3/TRBV12-4
CDR3 protein: CASSLVLGAGGRYRADTQYF
CDR3 DNA: TGTGCCAGCAGTTTAGTTTTGGGAGCGGGAGGGCGGTACCGAGCAGATACGCAGTATTTT

D gene: .
clone size: few
J gene: TRBJ1-4
V gene: TRBV12-3/TRBV12-4
CDR3 protein: CASSKRANEKLFF
CDR3 DNA: TGTGCCAGCAGTAAAAGGGCTAATGAAAAACTGTTTTTT

D gene: TRBD2
clone size: once
J gene: TRBJ2-3
V gene: TRBV27
CDR3 protein: CASSSGSGNPPDTQYF
CDR3 DNA: TGTGCCAGCAGTTCGGGGAGCGGGAATCCACCAGATACGCAGTATTTT

D gene: .
clone size: .
J gene: TRBJ2-5
V gene: TRBV29-1
CDR3 protein: CSVDFGDQETQYF
CDR3 DNA: TGCAGCGTTGACTTCGGTGATCAAGAGACCCAGTACTTC

D gene: .
clone size: .
J gene: TRBJ1-1
V gene: TRBV6-5
CDR3 protein: CASSRRIMNTEAFF
CDR3 DNA: TGTGCCAGCAGTCGCAGGATCATGAACACTGAAGCTTTCTTT

D gene: TRBD1
clone size: many
J gene: TRBJ1-3
V gene: TRBV7-2
CDR3 protein: CASSLVPGQSSSGNTIYF
CDR3 DNA: TGTGCCAGCAGCTTAGTCCCGGGACAGAGCAGCTCTGGAAACACCATATATTTT

D gene: .
clone size: many
J gene: TRBJ2-5
V gene: TRBV7-2
CDR3 protein: CASSPPGLLGETQYF
CDR3 DNA: TGTGCCAGCAGCCCCCCTGGACTCCTCGGGGAGACCCAGTACTTC

D gene: .
clone size: .
J gene: TRBJ2-3
V gene: TRBV7-2
CDR3 protein: CASSPLIKRGRIDTQYF
CDR3 DNA: TGTGCCAGCAGCCCACTGATTAAACGGGGGCGCATAGATACGCAGTATTTT

D gene: TRBD1
clone size: few
J gene: TRBJ1-5
V gene: TRBV28
CDR3 protein: CASGPGTGGALSQPQHF
CDR3 DNA: TGTGCCAGCGGACCCGGGACAGGGGGCGCGCTTAGTCAGCCCCAGCATTTT

D gene: .
clone size: many
J gene: TRBJ2-6
V gene: TRBV7-2
CDR3 protein: CASSNFAGANVLTF
CDR3 DNA: TGTGCCAGCAGCAACTTCGCTGGGGCCAACGTCCTGACTTTC